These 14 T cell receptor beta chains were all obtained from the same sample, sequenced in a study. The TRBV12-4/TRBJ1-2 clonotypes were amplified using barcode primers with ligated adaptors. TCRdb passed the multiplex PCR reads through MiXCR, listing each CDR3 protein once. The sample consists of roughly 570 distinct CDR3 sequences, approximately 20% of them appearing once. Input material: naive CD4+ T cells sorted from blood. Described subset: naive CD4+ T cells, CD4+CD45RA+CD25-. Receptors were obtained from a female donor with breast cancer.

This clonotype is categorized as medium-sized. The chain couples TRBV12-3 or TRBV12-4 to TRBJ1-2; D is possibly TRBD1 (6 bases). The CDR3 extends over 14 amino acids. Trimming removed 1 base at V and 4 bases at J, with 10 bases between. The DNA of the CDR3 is TGTGCCAGCAGTTTAGGGCAGGGGTTCTATGGCTACACCTTC. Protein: CASSLGQGFYGYTF.

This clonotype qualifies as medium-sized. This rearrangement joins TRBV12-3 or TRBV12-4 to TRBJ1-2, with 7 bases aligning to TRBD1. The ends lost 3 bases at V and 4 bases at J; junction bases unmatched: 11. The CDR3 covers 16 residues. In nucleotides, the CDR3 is TGTGCCAGCAGTTTGGGGCGGACAGGCGGCATCTATGGCTACACCTTC. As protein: CASSLGRTGGIYGYTF.

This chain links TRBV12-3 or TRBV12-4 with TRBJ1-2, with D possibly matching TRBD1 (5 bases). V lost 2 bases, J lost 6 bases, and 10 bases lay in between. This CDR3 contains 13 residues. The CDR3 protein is CASSLQGVHGYTF. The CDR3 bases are TGTGCCAGCAGTTTACAGGGAGTCCATGGCTACACCTTC.

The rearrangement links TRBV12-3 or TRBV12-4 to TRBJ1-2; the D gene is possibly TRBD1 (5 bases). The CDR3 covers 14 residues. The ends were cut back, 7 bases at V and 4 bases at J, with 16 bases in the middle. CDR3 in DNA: TGTGCCAGCACATCAGGGAGGGTCGGCTATGGCTACACCTTC. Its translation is CASTSGRVGYGYTF.

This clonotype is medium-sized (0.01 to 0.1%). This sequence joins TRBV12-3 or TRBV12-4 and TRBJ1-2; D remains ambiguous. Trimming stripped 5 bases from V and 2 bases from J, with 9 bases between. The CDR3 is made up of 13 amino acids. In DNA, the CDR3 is TGTGCCAGCAGTCTCCCTCCGAACTATGGCTACACCTTC. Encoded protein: CASSLPPNYGYTF.

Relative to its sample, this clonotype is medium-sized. The CDR3 here is CASSGSGSVNYGYTF. The CDR3 DNA is TGTGCCAGCAGTGGATCCGGGTCGGTGAACTATGGCTACACCTTC. This chain joins TRBV12-3 or TRBV12-4 and TRBJ1-2; D unresolved. CDR3 size: 15 residues. Trimming stripped 5 bases from V and 2 bases from J, with 15 bases between.

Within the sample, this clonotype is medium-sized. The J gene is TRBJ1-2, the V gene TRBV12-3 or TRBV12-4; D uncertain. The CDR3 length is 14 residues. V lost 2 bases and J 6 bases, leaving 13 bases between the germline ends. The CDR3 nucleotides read TGTGCCAGCAGTTTACGTAACAGTTTTAATGGCTACACCTTC. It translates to CASSLRNSFNGYTF.

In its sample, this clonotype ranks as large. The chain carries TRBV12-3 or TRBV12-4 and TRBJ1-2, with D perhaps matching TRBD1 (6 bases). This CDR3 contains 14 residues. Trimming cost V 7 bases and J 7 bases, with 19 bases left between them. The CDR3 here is CASNLQGRIFGYTF. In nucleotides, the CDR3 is TGTGCCAGCAACCTACAGGGTCGGATATTTGGCTACACCTTC.

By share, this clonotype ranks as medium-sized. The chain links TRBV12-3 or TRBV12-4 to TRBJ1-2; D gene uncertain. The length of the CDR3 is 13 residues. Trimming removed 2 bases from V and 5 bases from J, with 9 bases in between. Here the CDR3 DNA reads TGTGCCAGCAGTTTACGTCGGATGTATGGCTACACCTTC. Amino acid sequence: CASSLRRMYGYTF.

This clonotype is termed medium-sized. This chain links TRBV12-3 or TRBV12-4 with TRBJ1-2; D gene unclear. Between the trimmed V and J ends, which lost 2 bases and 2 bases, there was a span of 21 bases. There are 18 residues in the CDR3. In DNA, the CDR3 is TGTGCCAGCAGTTTAAACCCGGGTACAGCCGGAACCAACTATGGCTACACCTTC. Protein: CASSLNPGTAGTNYGYTF.

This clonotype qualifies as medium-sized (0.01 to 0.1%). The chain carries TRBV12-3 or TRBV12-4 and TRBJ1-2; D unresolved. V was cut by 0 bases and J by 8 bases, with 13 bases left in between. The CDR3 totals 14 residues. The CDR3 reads CASSLASGLRGYTF. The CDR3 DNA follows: TGTGCCAGCAGTTTAGCCTCGGGGTTACGGGGCTACACCTTC.

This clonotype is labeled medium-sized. CDR3 bases: TGTGCCAGCAGTTTCGGGCTAGCGAGGGCGGGAGGCTACACCTTC. This sequence encodes CASSFGLARAGGYTF. The rearrangement links TRBV12-3 or TRBV12-4 to TRBJ1-2; D is uncertain. Trimming removed 3 bases at V and 8 bases at J, with 19 bases between. CDR3 length equals 15 residues.

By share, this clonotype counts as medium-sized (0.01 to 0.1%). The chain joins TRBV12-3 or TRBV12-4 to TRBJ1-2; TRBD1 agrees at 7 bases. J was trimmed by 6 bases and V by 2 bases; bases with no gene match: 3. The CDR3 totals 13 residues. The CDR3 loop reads CASSLTGEDGYTF. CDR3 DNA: TGTGCCAGCAGTTTAACAGGGGAAGATGGCTACACCTTC.

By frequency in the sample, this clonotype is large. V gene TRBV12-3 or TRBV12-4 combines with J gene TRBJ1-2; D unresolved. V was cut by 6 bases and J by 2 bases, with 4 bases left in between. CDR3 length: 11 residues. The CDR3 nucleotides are TGTGCCAGCAGGGCCAACTATGGCTACACCTTC. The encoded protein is CASRANYGYTF.